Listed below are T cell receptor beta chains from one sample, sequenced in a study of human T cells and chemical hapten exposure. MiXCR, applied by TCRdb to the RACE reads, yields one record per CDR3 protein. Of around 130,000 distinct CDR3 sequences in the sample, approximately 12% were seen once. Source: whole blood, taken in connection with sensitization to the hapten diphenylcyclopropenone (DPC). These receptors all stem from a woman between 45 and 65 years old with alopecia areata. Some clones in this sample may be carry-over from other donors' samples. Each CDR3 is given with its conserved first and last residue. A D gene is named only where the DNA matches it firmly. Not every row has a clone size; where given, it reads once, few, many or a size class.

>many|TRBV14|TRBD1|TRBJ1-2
CASSLRSTGLEGGYTF
TGTGCCAGCAGCTTACGATCGACAGGGCTTGAAGGTGGCTACACCTTC
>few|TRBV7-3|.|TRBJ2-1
CASSLTVGGVNEQFF
TGTGCCAGCAGCTTAACGGTAGGGGGAGTCAATGAGCAGTTCTTC
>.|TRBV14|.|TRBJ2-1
CASSPQGHEQFF
TGTGCCAGCAGCCCTCAGGGCCATGAGCAGTTCTTC
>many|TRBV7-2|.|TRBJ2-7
CASSPRVATGGYEQYF
TGTGCCAGCAGCCCGCGGGTTGCGACCGGAGGCTACGAGCAGTACTTC
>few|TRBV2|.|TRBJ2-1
CASTRTPNNEQFF
TGTGCCAGCACGCGGACACCTAACAATGAGCAGTTCTTC
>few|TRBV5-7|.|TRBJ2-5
CASSLKQAGQETQYF
TGTGCCAGCAGTTTAAAGCAGGCGGGCCAAGAGACCCAGTACTTC
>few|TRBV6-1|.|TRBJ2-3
CASSEAGDTQYF
TGTGCCAGCAGTGAAGCGGGAGATACGCAGTATTTT
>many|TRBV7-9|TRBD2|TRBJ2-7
CASSSKTGLAGEDEQYF
TGTGCCAGCAGCTCCAAGACTGGGTTAGCGGGAGAAGACGAGCAGTACTTC
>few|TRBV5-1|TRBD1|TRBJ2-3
CASSPLSTGGAADTQYF
TGCGCCAGCAGCCCCCTCTCCACAGGGGGCGCCGCAGATACGCAGTATTTT
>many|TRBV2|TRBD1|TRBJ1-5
CASAPTGGRSNQPQHF
TGTGCCAGCGCCCCTACAGGGGGCCGTAGCAATCAGCCCCAGCATTTT
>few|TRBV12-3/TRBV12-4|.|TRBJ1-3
CATSLSGNTIYF
TGTGCCACCTCTCTCTCTGGAAACACCATATATTTT
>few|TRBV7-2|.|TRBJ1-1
CASSLGLDTEAFF
TGTGCCAGCAGCTTAGGACTAGATACTGAAGCTTTCTTT
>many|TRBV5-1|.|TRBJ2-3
CASTRQASTDTQYF
TGCGCCAGCACCCGACAGGCCAGCACAGATACGCAGTATTTT
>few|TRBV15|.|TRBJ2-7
CATSRDPSYEQYF
TGTGCCACCAGCAGAGATCCGTCCTACGAGCAGTACTTC
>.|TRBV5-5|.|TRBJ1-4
CASSLWADPEKLFF
TGTGCCAGCAGCTTGTGGGCAGATCCTGAAAAACTGTTTTTT
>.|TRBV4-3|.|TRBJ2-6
CASSQEWGVGDPGANVLTF
TGCGCCAGCAGCCAAGAATGGGGCGTGGGGGACCCTGGGGCCAACGTCCTGACTTTC
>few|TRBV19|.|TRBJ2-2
CASSIAPTTGELFF
TGTGCCAGTAGTATAGCCCCTACGACCGGGGAGCTGTTTTTT
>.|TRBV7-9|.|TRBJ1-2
CASSPRRGRAFEGYTF
TGTGCCAGCAGCCCCCGCCGGGGACGGGCGTTTGAAGGCTACACCTTC
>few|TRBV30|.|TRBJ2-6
CAWSVRGGSGANVLTF
TGTGCCTGGAGTGTAAGGGGTGGCTCTGGGGCCAACGTCCTGACTTTC
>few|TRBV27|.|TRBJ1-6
CASSFIHPGAYNSPLHF
TGTGCCAGCAGTTTTATCCACCCCGGGGCCTATAATTCACCCCTCCACTTT
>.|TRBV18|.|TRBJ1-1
CASSPRVGSTEAFF
TGTGCCAGCTCACCGAGGGTTGGGAGCACTGAAGCTTTCTTT
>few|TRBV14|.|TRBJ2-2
CASSQFRSSGELFF
TGTGCCAGCAGCCAATTCAGGAGCTCCGGGGAGCTGTTTTTT
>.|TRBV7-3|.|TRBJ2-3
CASSSRGTQSSDTQYF
TGTGCCAGCAGCTCCAGGGGGACTCAAAGCTCAGATACGCAGTATTTT
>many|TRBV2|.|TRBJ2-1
CASSSSSQQFF
TGTGCCAGCAGCTCGTCTTCACAGCAGTTCTTC
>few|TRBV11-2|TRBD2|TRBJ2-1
CASSPGTSGAWNEQFF
TGTGCCAGCAGCCCCGGGACTAGCGGCGCGTGGAATGAGCAGTTCTTC
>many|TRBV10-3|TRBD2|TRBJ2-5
CAISDPGLAGGPSETQYF
TGTGCCATCAGTGACCCGGGACTAGCGGGAGGGCCCTCAGAGACCCAGTACTTC